This T cell receptor (beta chain) derives from a study of blood T cells in healthy people across ages. The study's findings and limits: Unsorted PBMC input precluded a conclusive naive versus antigen-experienced comparison.

This clonotype was found a few times. Its specificity is unknown. A sample-barcoded 5' primer and a J-beta primer mix were used in a second PCR of roughly 7 to 11 cycles. A template-switch adaptor that had 12 random nucleotides put a tag on each cDNA molecule. TCRdb used MiXCR to reprocess the 5' RACE reads, holding one entry per CDR3 protein. The sample includes under 1,100,000 distinct CDR3 sequences, almost 25% of them seen just once. This CDR3 contains 15 residues. Germline CDR1 is MNHEY and CDR2 is SVGAGI. Trimming took off 6 bases at V and 1 base at J, with 12 bases between the two ends. Another study also made use of these data, one on T cells of mothers and their children. Per that study: All RNA that had been extracted was used for cDNA synthesis at around 1.4 ug per 15 ul. Slightly, though not significantly, more overlap was seen in related than in unrelated mother-child pairs.

The sequenced material came from blood. This sequence originates from a girl aged 2 to 9 in good health. The genes are TRBV6-5 and TRBJ2-2; the D is unclear. The CDR3 here is CASSLWARNTGELFF. CDR3 nucleotides: TGTGCCAGCAGCTTATGGGCCAGGAACACCGGGGAGCTGTTTTTT.